These 9 T cell receptor beta chains share one sample of origin, sequenced in a study of T cell repertoires in cytomegalovirus infection. Their cognate antigens are unknown. MiXCR was run by TCRdb on the reads, yielding one entry per CDR3 protein. The data hold 650,000 to 900,000 distinct CDR3 sequences, with about 28% observed a single time. This specimen consisted of cultured CD8+ T cells from PBMCs, obtained from culture after CMV antigen stimulation. The source is a human donor in good health (CMV status not recorded). Some clones in this sample may be carry-over from other donors' samples.

This clonotype was counted many times. The rearrangement joins TRBV12-3 or TRBV12-4 to TRBJ2-3; D may be TRBD1 (5 bases). The CDR3 is 14 residues long. Trimming removed 6 bases from V and 6 bases from J, with 16 bases in between. The CDR3 sequence: CASSPNYPGDTQYF. Written as DNA, the CDR3 is TGTGCCAGCAGCCCCAATTATCCAGGGGATACGCAGTATTTT.

The chain has TRBV27 and TRBJ1-4, with TRBD1 matching 7 bases. Germline CDR1 is MNHEY and CDR2 is SMNVEV (reference sequence). This CDR3 spans 12 amino acids. With V trimmed by 6 bases and J by 7 bases, 2 bases remained unmatched. CDR3 in amino acids: CASRQGFEKLFF. The CDR3 DNA reads TGTGCCAGCAGACAGGGGTTTGAAAAACTGTTTTTT.

The chain combines TRBV5-6 with TRBJ1-4; TRBD1 matches 9 bases. The trim removed 5 bases at V and 8 bases at J, leaving 13 bases unmatched. CDR3 length: 16 amino acids. Germline V gene data show CDR1 as SGHDT and CDR2 as YYEEEE. The CDR3 DNA sequence: TGTGCCAGCAGGTCCAGGATTACAGGGGGCTTGGAAAAACTGTTTTTT. As protein: CASRSRITGGLEKLFF.

This clonotype was counted once. This sequence joins TRBV20-1 and TRBJ1-3, with D maybe TRBD1 (5 bases). The V end was cut by 3 bases, the J end by 0 bases, with 12 bases between. Germline values: CDR1 DFQATT, CDR2 SNEGSKA (reference sequence). The CDR3 length is 15 residues. CDR3 residues: CSARGPPDSGNTIYF. CDR3 sequence (DNA): TGCAGTGCTAGGGGACCTCCGGACTCTGGAAACACCATATATTTT.

The CDR3 here is CASSHLRDMNTEAFF. The CDR3 DNA follows: TGTGCCAGTAGTCACCTCCGGGACATGAACACTGAAGCTTTCTTT. The genes are TRBV19 and TRBJ1-1, with D perhaps matching TRBD1 (6 bases). V was trimmed by 5 bases and J by 0 bases, leaving 13 bases between them. In germline, CDR1 is LNHDA, CDR2 SQIVND (reference sequence). The CDR3 runs 15 residues.

This clonotype was picked up many times. Germline is not matched at one junction end, which may reflect a read error. The chain couples TRBV7-2 to TRBJ1-6; D unresolved. CDR1 SGHTA and CDR2 FQGNSA come from the germline V gene. The CDR3 is made up of 17 amino acids. Here the CDR3 DNA reads TGTGCCAGCAGCTTAAAGTGGCCGGCTTCTAATAACTCACCCCTCCACTTT. Residues: CASSLKWPASNNSPLHF.

This rearrangement joins TRBV18 to TRBJ2-3; D not resolved. Trimming shortened V by 2 bases and J by 0 bases, and 27 bases separated the two germline ends. The CDR3 runs to 21 residues. Looked up from germline, CDR1 is KGHSH and CDR2 is LQKENI. The CDR3 region has the DNA TGTGCCAGCTCACCAAATTATCGAGAGGACCGCTACATACTTAGCACAGATACGCAGTATTTT. Protein: CASSPNYREDRYILSTDTQYF.

This clonotype showed up just a few times. The chain combines TRBV6-5 with TRBJ2-3; D perhaps matches TRBD2 (6 bases). V was clipped by 4 bases and J by 2 bases, with 19 bases between them. The length of the CDR3 is 17 residues. CDR1 is MNHEY and CDR2 is SVGAGI in the germline V gene. CDR3 DNA: TGTGCCAGCAGTTCCCTACCCCCGGGACTCCTCACAGATACGCAGTATTTT. It codes for CASSSLPPGLLTDTQYF.

This clonotype was detected a few times. The chain employs TRBV4-2 and TRBJ1-1; 8 nucleotides line up with TRBD1. The CDR3 consists of 15 residues. Germline V gene sequence: CDR1 LGHNA, CDR2 YNFKEQ. Trimming cost V 2 bases and J 2 bases; bases outside gene matches: 4. Written as DNA, the CDR3 is TGTGCCAGCAGCCAACGACAGGGGTCTAACACTGAAGCTTTCTTT. It encodes CASSQRQGSNTEAFF.